A single sample is the source of the 14 T cell receptor beta chains below, sequenced in a study of CD8+CD57+ T cells in acquired aplastic anemia. All patients picked for sequencing had shown, by flow cytometry, an expansion of CD8+CD57+ cells. Genomic DNA served as template for TCR beta VDJ and CDR3 profiling. TCRdb re-called the reads through MiXCR, storing one row per CDR3 protein. The sample has some 120,000 distinct CDR3 sequences, approximately 50% seen once. Material for sequencing was sorted CD4+, CD8+, or CD8+CD57+ T cells (not recorded which) from PBMCs. These receptors originate from a human donor with aplastic anemia.

There are a few counts of this clonotype. The DNA for the CDR3 is TGTGCCACCAGTGACCCCGGGACCAAGAATGGCTACACCTTC. This translates into CATSDPGTKNGYTF. The chain couples TRBV24-1 to TRBJ1-2, with a tentative D call TRBD1 (5 bases). Per germline, CDR1 KGHDR and CDR2 SFDVKD. The CDR3 is 14 residues long. Deletions cut 4 bases from V and 6 bases from J, with 14 bases between.

The V call is TRBV2, the J call TRBJ2-1, with D possibly being TRBD2 (5 bases). The CDR3 is made up of 15 amino acids. V lost 3 bases to trimming and J lost 5 bases, with 14 bases between them. Germline V CDR1 and CDR2: SNHLY, FYNNEI. CDR3 in DNA: TGTGCCAGCAGTGACGGAATGGACTTGGACAATGAGCAGTTCTTC. This codes for CASSDGMDLDNEQFF.

The table lists this clonotype with a count of one. The CDR3 DNA reads as TGTGCCAGCAGCCAAGACGTGAGCTCTGGAAACACCATATATTTT. Translated: CASSQDVSSGNTIYF. The chain combines TRBV3-1 with TRBJ1-3; D call uncertain. CDR1 and CDR2 from the germline V gene are LGHDT and YNNKEL (reference sequence). This CDR3 is built from 15 residues. Trimming removed 0 bases from V and 0 bases from J, with 6 bases in between.

This clonotype was seen a single time. The chain joins TRBV15 to TRBJ1-6; 8 bases are a match to TRBD1. Germline V CDR1 and CDR2: LNHNV, YYDKDF (reference sequence). The CDR3 consists of 16 residues. The junction had 8 bases not matched to a gene; V was cut back by 1 base and J by 9 bases. CDR3 loop: CATSRGSQGAFSPLHF. For the CDR3, the DNA is TGTGCCACCAGCAGAGGCTCGCAGGGGGCCTTTTCACCCCTCCACTTT. Combining the CDR3 with reference TRBV15 and TRBJ1-6 gives the whole variable domain DAMVIQNPRYQVTQFGKPVTLSCSQTLNHNVMYWYQQKSSQAPKLLFHYYDKDFNNEADTPDNFQSRRPNTSFCFLDIRSPGLGDTAMYLCATSRGSQGAFSPLHFGNGTRLTVT.

This clonotype was counted many times. This chain links TRBV2 with TRBJ2-7; 7 positions match TRBD2. This CDR3 has 14 amino acids. J gave up 6 bases and V 3 bases, and 8 bases lay outside the gene matches. The germline gives CDR1 SNHLY, CDR2 FYNNEI. CDR3: CASSDPWTSPEQYF. Written as DNA, the CDR3 is TGTGCCAGCAGTGATCCTTGGACTAGTCCCGAGCAGTACTTC.

In this sample, this clonotype turned up many times. The rearrangement links TRBV7-2 to TRBJ2-5, with 7 bases lining up with TRBD1. Looked up from germline, CDR1 is SGHTA and CDR2 is FQGNSA. Losses at the gene ends were 6 bases for V and 2 bases for J; bases not matched to a gene: 3. The CDR3 sequence is 13 residues long. In nucleotides, the CDR3 is TGTGCCAGCAGACCCAGGGGGCAAGAGACCCAGTACTTC. As protein: CASRPRGQETQYF.

The rearrangement links TRBV2 to TRBJ2-3, with 7 bases aligning to TRBD2. The germline gives CDR1 SNHLY, CDR2 FYNNEI. Losses at the gene ends were 6 bases for V and 3 bases for J; bases not matched to a gene: 3. CDR3 size: 13 residues. DNA of the CDR3: TGTGCCAGCAGGCGAGCGGGGACAGATACGCAGTATTTT. It encodes CASRRAGTDTQYF.

The chain couples TRBV10-2 to TRBJ2-3, with D possibly TRBD2 on 6 matching bases. Trimming left V 5 bases short and J 3 bases short, with 15 bases between. Germline V lookup: CDR1 WSHSY, CDR2 SAAADI. This CDR3 is 15 amino acids long. The CDR3 reads CASSPKHGGTDTQYF. CDR3 sequence (DNA): TGCGCCAGCAGTCCCAAACACGGAGGGACAGATACGCAGTATTTT.

The chain has TRBV29-1 and TRBJ1-2; D possibly corresponds to TRBD1 (6 bases). Germline V CDR1 and CDR2: SQVTM, ANQGSEA. The CDR3 totals 11 residues. The V and J ends lost 5 bases and 2 bases respectively, with 6 bases between them. The CDR3 reads CSVQGNYGYTF. The CDR3 nucleotides read TGCAGCGTTCAGGGGAACTATGGCTACACCTTC. Looking up the rest from reference TRBV29-1 and TRBJ1-2 gives the full variable domain: SAVISQKPSRDICQRGTSLTIQCQVDSQVTMMFWYRQQPGQSLTLIATANQGSEATYESGFVIDKFPISRPNLTFSTLTVSNMSPEDSSIYLCSVQGNYGYTFGSGTRLTVV.

The J gene is TRBJ2-3, the V gene TRBV2, with D hard to call. Trimming took 0 bases from V and 5 from J, leaving 12 bases between them. Germline values: CDR1 SNHLY, CDR2 FYNNEI. CDR3 length: 15 residues. The DNA of the CDR3 is TGTGCCAGCAGTGAAGCGGGTTTTTCCGTAGATACGCAGTATTTT. Translating gives CASSEAGFSVDTQYF.

The chain carries TRBV5-1 and TRBJ2-1, with D perhaps TRBD1 (6 bases). Germline V CDR1 and CDR2: SGHRS, YFSETQ. With 4 bases removed from V and 3 bases from J, the gap between germline ends came to 8 bases. This CDR3 has 13 amino acids. CDR3 bases: TGCGCCAGCAGCGAACAGGGCTACAATGAGCAGTTCTTC. Amino acid sequence: CASSEQGYNEQFF.

This clonotype was found a few times. The chain employs TRBV7-3 and TRBJ2-1, with no clear D. V lost 6 bases and J 8 bases, leaving 8 bases between the germline ends. CDR1 and CDR2 (germline): SGHTA, FQGTGA. The CDR3 length is 11 residues. The chain's CDR3 is CASSIFDEQFF. CDR3 sequence (DNA): TGTGCCAGCAGTATCTTCGATGAGCAGTTCTTC.

V and J are TRBV11-2 and TRBJ2-7, with D hard to call. CDR3 size: 16 residues. Deletions cut 3 bases from V and 2 bases from J, with 17 bases between. Germline CDR1 reads SGHAT; CDR2 reads FQNNGV. As DNA, the CDR3 is TGTGCCAGCAGCTTCCCCACTCAGGAGCAGGCCTACGAGCAGTACTTC. It translates to CASSFPTQEQAYEQYF.

This chain joins TRBV7-8 and TRBJ1-1; TRBD1 aligns across 7 bases. V gave up 3 bases and J gave up 7 bases; unmatched junction bases: 2. This CDR3 is built from 12 residues. Germline CDR1 and CDR2: SGHVS and FQNEAQ. CDR3 loop: CASSFRQGEAFF. CDR3 DNA: TGTGCCAGCAGCTTTAGACAGGGTGAAGCTTTCTTT.